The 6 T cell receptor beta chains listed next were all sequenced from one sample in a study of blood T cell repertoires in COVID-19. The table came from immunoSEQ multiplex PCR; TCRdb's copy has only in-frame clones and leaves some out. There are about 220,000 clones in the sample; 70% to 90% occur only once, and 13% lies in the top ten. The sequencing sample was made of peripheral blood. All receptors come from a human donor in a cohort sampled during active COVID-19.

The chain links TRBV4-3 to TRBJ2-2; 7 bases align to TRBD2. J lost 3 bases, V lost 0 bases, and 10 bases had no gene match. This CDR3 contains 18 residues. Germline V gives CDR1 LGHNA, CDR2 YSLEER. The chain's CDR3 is CASSQEGDYSADTGELFF. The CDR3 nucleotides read TGCGCCAGCAGCCAAGAAGGGGACTACTCTGCAGACACCGGGGAGCTGTTTTTT.

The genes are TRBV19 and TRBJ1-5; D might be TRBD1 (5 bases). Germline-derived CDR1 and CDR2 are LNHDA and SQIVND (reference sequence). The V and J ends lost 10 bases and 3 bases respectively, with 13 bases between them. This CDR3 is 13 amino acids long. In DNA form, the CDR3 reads TGTGCCACATCACCGGACACCAATCAGCCCCAGCATTTT. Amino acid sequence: CATSPDTNQPQHF.

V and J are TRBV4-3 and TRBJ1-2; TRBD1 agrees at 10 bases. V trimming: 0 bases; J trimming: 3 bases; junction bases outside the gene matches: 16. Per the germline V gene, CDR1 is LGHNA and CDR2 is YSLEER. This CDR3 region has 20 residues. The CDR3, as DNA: TGCGCCAGCAGCCAAGATCCCGGCGGGGGGACAGGGGTATTACACTATGGCTACACCTTC. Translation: CASSQDPGGGTGVLHYGYTF.

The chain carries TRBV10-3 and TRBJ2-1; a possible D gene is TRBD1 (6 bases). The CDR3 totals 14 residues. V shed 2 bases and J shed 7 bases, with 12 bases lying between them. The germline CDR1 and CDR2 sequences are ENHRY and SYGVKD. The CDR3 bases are TGTGCCATCAGTGAGGGGGACACCTCAAATGAGCAGTTCTTC. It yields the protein CAISEGDTSNEQFF.

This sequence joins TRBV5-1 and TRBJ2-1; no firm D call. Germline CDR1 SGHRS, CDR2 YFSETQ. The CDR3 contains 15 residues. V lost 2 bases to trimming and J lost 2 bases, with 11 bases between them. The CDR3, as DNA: TGCGCCAGCAGCTTACTCACCCATACCTACAATGAGCAGTTCTTC. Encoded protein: CASSLLTHTYNEQFF.

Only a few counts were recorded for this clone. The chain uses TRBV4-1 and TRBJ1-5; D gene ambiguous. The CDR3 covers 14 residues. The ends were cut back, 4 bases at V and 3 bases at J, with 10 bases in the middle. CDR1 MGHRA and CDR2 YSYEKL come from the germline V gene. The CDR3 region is CASSPGRDNQPQHF. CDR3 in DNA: TGCGCCAGCAGCCCAGGACGGGACAATCAGCCCCAGCATTTT.